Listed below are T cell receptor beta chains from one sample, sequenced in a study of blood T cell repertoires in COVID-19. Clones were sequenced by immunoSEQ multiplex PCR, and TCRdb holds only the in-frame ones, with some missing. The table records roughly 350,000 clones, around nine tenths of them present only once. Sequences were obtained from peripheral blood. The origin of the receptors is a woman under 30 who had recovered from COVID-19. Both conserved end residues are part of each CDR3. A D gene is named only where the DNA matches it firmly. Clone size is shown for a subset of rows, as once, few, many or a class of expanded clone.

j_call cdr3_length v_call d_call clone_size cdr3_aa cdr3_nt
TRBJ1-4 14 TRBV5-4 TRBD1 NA CASSLGTGDEKLFF TGTGCCAGCAGCTTGGGGACAGGGGATGAAAAACTGTTTTTT
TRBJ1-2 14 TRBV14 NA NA CASSQDPQGNGYTF TGTGCCAGCAGCCAAGATCCACAGGGTAATGGCTACACCTTC
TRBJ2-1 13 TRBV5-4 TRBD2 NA CASAAGGNNEQFF TGTGCCAGTGCCGCGGGGGGGAACAATGAGCAGTTCTTC
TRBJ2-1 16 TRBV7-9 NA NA CASSLGWQGRGNEQFF TGTGCCAGCAGCTTAGGGTGGCAGGGAAGGGGCAATGAGCAGTTCTTC
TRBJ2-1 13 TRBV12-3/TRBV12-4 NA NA CASRRGPVNEQFF TGTGCCAGCAGACGCGGGCCCGTCAATGAGCAGTTCTTC
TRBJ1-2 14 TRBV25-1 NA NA CASSERGKNSGYTF TGTGCCAGCAGTGAACGCGGGAAAAATAGTGGCTACACCTTC
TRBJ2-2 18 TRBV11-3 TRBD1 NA CASSLDRAGGPYTGELFF TGTGCCAGCAGCTTAGATCGGGCAGGGGGCCCTTACACCGGGGAGCTGTTTTTT
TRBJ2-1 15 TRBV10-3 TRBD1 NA CAISSDRVPYNEQFF TGTGCCATCAGTAGCGACAGGGTCCCTTACAATGAGCAGTTCTTC
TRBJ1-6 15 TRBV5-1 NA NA CASSSTVVGLSPLHF TGCGCCAGCAGTTCGACAGTAGTGGGGCTTTCACCCCTCCACTTT
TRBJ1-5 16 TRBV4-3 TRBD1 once CASSQATGPGNQPQHF TGCGCCAGCAGCCAGGCGACAGGGCCAGGCAATCAGCCCCAGCATTTT
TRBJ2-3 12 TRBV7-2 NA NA CASSLSPGVRYF TGTGCCAGCAGCTTATCCCCGGGAGTTAGGTATTTT
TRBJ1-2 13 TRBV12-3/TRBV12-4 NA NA CASSPARGLRYTF TGTGCCAGCAGTCCGGCAAGGGGTTTGCGCTACACCTTC
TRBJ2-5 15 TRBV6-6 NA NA CASTRRGTLGETQYF TGTGCCAGCACCCGGCGGGGAACCCTGGGGGAGACCCAGTACTTC
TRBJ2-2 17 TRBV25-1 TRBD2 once CASSASGLAGGTGELFF TGTGCCAGCAGTGCGTCGGGACTAGCGGGAGGCACCGGGGAGCTGTTTTTT
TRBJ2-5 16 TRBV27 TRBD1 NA CASSLSPGQGAETQYF TGTGCCAGCAGTTTATCGCCGGGACAGGGGGCCGAGACCCAGTACTTC
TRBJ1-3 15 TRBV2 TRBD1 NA CASSEDRANGNTIYF TGTGCCAGCAGCGAAGACAGGGCAAATGGAAACACCATATATTTT
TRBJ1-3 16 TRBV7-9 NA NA CASSSPDRLGGNTIYF TGTGCCAGCAGTTCCCCCGACAGACTGGGTGGAAACACCATATATTTT
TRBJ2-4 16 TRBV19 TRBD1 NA CASSTGQGFAKNIQYF TGTGCCAGTAGTACAGGACAGGGCTTTGCCAAAAACATTCAGTACTTC
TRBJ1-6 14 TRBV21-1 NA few CASSKGTDNSPLHF TGTGCCAGCAGCAAAGGGACAGACAATTCACCCCTCCACTTT
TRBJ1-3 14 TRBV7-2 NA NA CASSLDTVGNTIYF TGTGCCAGCAGCTTAGATACGGTGGGAAACACCATATATTTT
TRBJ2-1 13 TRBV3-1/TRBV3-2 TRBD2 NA CASSQGEGGRQFF TGTGCCAGCAGCCAAGGCGAGGGCGGGAGGCAGTTCTTC
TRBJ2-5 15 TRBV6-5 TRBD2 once CASSPTSGSGETQYF TGTGCCAGCAGCCCGACTAGCGGGAGCGGGGAGACCCAGTACTTC
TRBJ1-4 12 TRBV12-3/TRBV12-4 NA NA CASRNPGEKLFF TGTGCCAGCAGAAACCCGGGGGAAAAACTGTTTTTT
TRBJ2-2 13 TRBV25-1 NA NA CASSDPNTGELFF TGTGCCAGCAGTGATCCTAACACCGGGGAGCTGTTTTTT
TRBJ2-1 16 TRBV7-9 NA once CASRQNGEYSYNEQFF TGTGCCAGCAGACAAAACGGGGAATACTCCTACAATGAGCAGTTCTTC
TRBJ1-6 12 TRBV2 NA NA CASNWERSPLHF TGTGCCAGCAATTGGGAGCGGTCACCCCTCCACTTT
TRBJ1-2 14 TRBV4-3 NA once CASSQGAGFGGYTF TGCGCCAGCAGCCAAGGGGCGGGATTCGGTGGCTACACCTTC
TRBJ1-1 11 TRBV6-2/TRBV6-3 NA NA CASSSGFEAFF TGTGCCAGCAGTTCAGGGTTTGAAGCTTTCTTT
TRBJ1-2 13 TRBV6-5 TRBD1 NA CASSRQGRNGYTF TGTGCCAGCAGTCGACAGGGGCGGAATGGCTACACCTTC
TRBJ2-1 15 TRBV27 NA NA CASSFFGRNHNEQFF TGTGCCAGCAGTTTCTTCGGTAGAAACCACAATGAGCAGTTCTTC
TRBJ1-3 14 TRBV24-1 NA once CATSDSGYGNTIYF TGTGCCACCAGTGATTCGGGGTACGGAAACACCATATATTTT
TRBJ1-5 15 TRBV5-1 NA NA CASSPGNTGYQPQHF TGCGCCAGCAGCCCGGGAAATACAGGGTATCAGCCCCAGCATTTT
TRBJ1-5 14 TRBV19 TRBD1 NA CASRTGWGNQPQHF TGTGCCAGCCGGACAGGCTGGGGCAATCAGCCCCAGCATTTT
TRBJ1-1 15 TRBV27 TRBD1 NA CASSLGTGANTEAFF TGTGCCAGCAGTCTCGGGACAGGGGCGAACACTGAAGCTTTCTTT
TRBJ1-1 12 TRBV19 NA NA CASRINREGAFF TGTGCCAGCCGAATTAACAGGGAGGGTGCTTTCTTT
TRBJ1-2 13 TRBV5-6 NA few CASSLVGSYGYTF TGTGCCAGCAGCTTGGTGGGGAGTTATGGCTACACCTTC
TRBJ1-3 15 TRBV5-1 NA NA CASSRNRDPGNTIYF TGCGCCAGCAGCCGAAACAGGGACCCTGGAAACACCATATATTTT
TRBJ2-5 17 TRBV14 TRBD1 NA CASSQDGTGKVAETQYF TGTGCCAGCAGCCAAGATGGGACAGGGAAGGTCGCAGAGACCCAGTACTTC
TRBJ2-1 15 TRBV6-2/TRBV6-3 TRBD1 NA CASSSRDRDHNEQFF TGTGCCAGCAGTTCCCGGGACAGGGACCACAATGAGCAGTTCTTC
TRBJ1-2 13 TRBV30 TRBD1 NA CAWSPDRGGGYTF TGTGCCTGGAGTCCGGACAGGGGGGGTGGCTACACCTTC
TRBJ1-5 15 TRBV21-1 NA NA CASSRRTGGFQPQHF TGTGCCAGCAGCAGACGGACAGGGGGCTTTCAGCCCCAGCATTTT
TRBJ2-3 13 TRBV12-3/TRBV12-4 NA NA CASSLRRGGTQYF TGTGCCAGCAGTTTGAGGCGGGGAGGTACGCAGTATTTT
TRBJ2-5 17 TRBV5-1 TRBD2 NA CASSLQTSGRAGETQYF TGCGCCAGCAGCTTGCAAACTAGCGGGAGGGCCGGGGAGACCCAGTACTTC
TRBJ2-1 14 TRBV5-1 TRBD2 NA CASSLAGRRNEQFF TGCGCCAGCAGCTTAGCGGGGAGAAGGAATGAGCAGTTCTTC
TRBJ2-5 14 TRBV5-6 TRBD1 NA CASSLTGVGETQYF TGTGCCAGCAGCTTAACAGGGGTCGGCGAGACCCAGTACTTC
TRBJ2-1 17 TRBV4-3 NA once CASSQGPPPGEGYEQFF TGCGCCAGCAGCCAAGGGCCCCCTCCGGGAGAAGGCTATGAGCAGTTCTTC
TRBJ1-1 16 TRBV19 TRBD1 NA CASSIGRGQVNTEAFF TGTGCCAGTAGTATAGGAAGGGGGCAAGTGAACACTGAAGCTTTCTTT
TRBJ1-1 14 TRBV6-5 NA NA CASSYEIMNTEAFF TGTGCCAGCAGTTACGAGATAATGAACACTGAAGCTTTCTTT
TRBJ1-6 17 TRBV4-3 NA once CASSQDPDRFRVKALHF TGCGCCAGCAGCCAAGACCCAGACAGGTTTAGGGTTAAGGCCCTCCACTTT
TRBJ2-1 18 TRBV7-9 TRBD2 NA CASSFLLAGGPVDNEQFF TGTGCCAGCAGCTTTCTTCTGGCGGGAGGGCCGGTCGACAATGAGCAGTTCTTC
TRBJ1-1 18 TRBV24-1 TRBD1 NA CATSDSSYTHRGNTEAFF TGTGCCACCAGTGATTCTTCATATACTCACAGGGGCAACACTGAAGCTTTCTTT
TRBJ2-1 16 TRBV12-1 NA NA CASSPGDSGRVNEQFF TGTGCCAGCAGCCCTGGGGATAGCGGGAGGGTAAATGAGCAGTTCTTC
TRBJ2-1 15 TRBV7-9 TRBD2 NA CASSLDPGGDNEQFF TGTGCCAGCAGCTTAGATCCGGGAGGTGACAATGAGCAGTTCTTC
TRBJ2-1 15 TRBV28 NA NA CASRPLSGSYNEQFF TGTGCCAGCAGACCACTTAGCGGTTCCTACAATGAGCAGTTCTTC
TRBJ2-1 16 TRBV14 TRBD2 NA CASSQGILAGVEEQFF TGTGCCAGCAGCCAAGGGATACTGGCGGGAGTCGAGGAGCAGTTCTTC
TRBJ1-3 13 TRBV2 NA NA CASRGDTGNTIYF TGTGCCAGCAGGGGGGACACCGGAAACACCATATATTTT
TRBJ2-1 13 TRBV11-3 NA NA CASSLHSVGEQFF TGTGCCAGCAGCTTACATTCAGTTGGTGAGCAGTTCTTC